This entry lists 24 T cell receptor beta chains sequenced from one sample in a study of control samples from healthy donors and cancer patients. Using immunoSEQ multiplex PCR, the repertoire was profiled, and TCRdb retains in-frame clones only, with some absent. In the table there are fewer than 200,000 clones, around nine tenths of which are singletons. Sequenced input: blood. These receptors all come from a man younger than 40 in good health.

V gene TRBV7-2 combines with J gene TRBJ2-7, with 9 bases fitting TRBD1. V was clipped by 3 bases and J by 3 bases; unmatched bases: 0. The CDR3 has 13 residues. CDR1 and CDR2 (germline): SGHTA, FQGNSA. CDR3: CASSLTGGYEQYF. CDR3 bases: TGTGCCAGCAGCTTGACAGGGGGCTACGAGCAGTACTTC.

This rearrangement joins TRBV13 to TRBJ1-1, with D unresolved. V lost 3 bases and J lost 1, with 9 bases in between. CDR3 length equals 14 residues. In germline, CDR1 is PRHDT, CDR2 FYEKMQ (reference sequence). The CDR3 nucleotides read TGTGCCAGCAGCTTCCTGATGGAGAACACTGAAGCTTTCTTT. This gives the protein CASSFLMENTEAFF.

The chain recombines TRBV19 with TRBJ2-1, with TRBD2 matching over 13 bases. The CDR3 has 12 residues. V lost 8 bases to trimming and J lost 15 bases; unmatched junction nucleotides: 7. From germline, CDR1 is LNHDA and CDR2 SQIVND (reference sequence). In nucleotides, the CDR3 is TGTGCCAGTGGGACTAGCGGGACCCGTCGGTTCTTC. This sequence encodes CASGTSGTRRFF.

V usage is TRBV5-5 and J usage is TRBJ1-1; no reliable D call. Trimming left V 3 bases short and J 1 base short, with 13 bases between. CDR3 length equals 15 residues. Germline V gene lookup returns CDR1 SGHKS and CDR2 YYEKEE (reference sequence). The CDR3 sequence: CASSSEGWSNTEAFF. The CDR3 DNA is TGTGCCAGCAGCTCCGAAGGGTGGTCGAACACTGAAGCTTTCTTT.

J is TRBJ1-3 and V is TRBV2, with no clear D. In germline, CDR1 is SNHLY, CDR2 FYNNEI. The CDR3 runs 14 residues. V shed 4 bases and J shed 4 bases, with 11 bases lying between them. The CDR3 region has the DNA TGTGCCAGCAGTGTCAGCAGCGGAGGAAACACCATATATTTT. It is translated as CASSVSSGGNTIYF.

The J gene is TRBJ2-7, the V gene TRBV27, with 7 positions matching TRBD1. The CDR3 covers 15 residues. Germline assignment: CDR1 MNHEY and CDR2 SMNVEV (reference sequence). Trimming took 5 bases from V and 4 from J; bases not matched to a gene: 11. In DNA form, the CDR3 reads TGTGCCAGCAGTCCTCTCACAGGGGACCAATACGAGCAGTACTTC. Its translation: CASSPLTGDQYEQYF.

The chain joins TRBV6-5 to TRBJ1-3, with TRBD1 as a possible D gene (6 bases). This CDR3 region has 15 residues. Trimming removed 7 bases at V and 0 bases at J, with 13 bases between. Germline-derived CDR1 and CDR2 are MNHEY and SVGAGI. CDR3 coding DNA: TGTGCCAGCACACAGAGGGACATCTCTGGAAACACCATATATTTT. It codes for CASTQRDISGNTIYF.

V usage is TRBV11-3 and J usage is TRBJ2-7; 8 bases are shared with TRBD1. The CDR3 totals 14 residues. Germline CDR1 is SGHNT and CDR2 is YENEEA. Trimming took 5 bases from V and 5 from J; bases not matched to a gene: 8. CDR3: CASSRGAGGNEQYF. CDR3 sequence (DNA): TGTGCCAGCAGCCGTGGGGCAGGGGGCAACGAGCAGTACTTC.

The chain couples TRBV9 to TRBJ2-1; 9 positions match TRBD2. CDR3 size: 18 residues. The V and J ends lost 2 bases and 6 bases, in that order; junction bases with no gene match: 15. Germline-derived CDR1 and CDR2 are SGDLS and YYNGEE. The CDR3 is CASSVSASGTSGSNEQFF. DNA of the CDR3: TGTGCCAGCAGCGTTTCGGCTAGCGGGACATCAGGGAGCAATGAGCAGTTCTTC.

The chain employs TRBV5-1 and TRBJ2-2; TRBD2 might be the D (7 bases). CDR3 length: 14 residues. Per the germline V gene, CDR1 is SGHRS and CDR2 is YFSETQ. V dropped 6 bases and J dropped 5 bases, with 14 bases sitting between them. In DNA, the CDR3 is TGCGCCAGCACCACACAGGGAGGGACCGGGGAGCTGTTTTTT. This gives the protein CASTTQGGTGELFF.

The genes are TRBV4-1 and TRBJ2-2; a possible D gene is TRBD2 (5 bases). Germline CDR1 and CDR2: MGHRA and YSYEKL. Trimming removed 2 bases from V and 4 bases from J, with 14 bases in between. The CDR3 has 16 amino acids. CDR3 DNA: TGCGCCAGCAGCCAACGACACCAAGCGGCCACCGGGGAGCTGTTTTTT. The encoded protein is CASSQRHQAATGELFF.

The CDR3 DNA follows: TGCGCCAGCAGCTCGCAGATACAGGGGAATTCACCCCTCCACTTT. Translation gives CASSSQIQGNSPLHF. The rearrangement links TRBV5-1 to TRBJ1-6; 7 nucleotides line up with TRBD1. Germline trimming cut 3 bases from V and 7 bases from J; bases unmatched to any gene: 7. The CDR3 is 15 residues long. Germline V gene lookup returns CDR1 SGHRS and CDR2 YFSETQ. The variable domain in full, with the rest retrieved from reference TRBV5-1 and TRBJ1-6, is KAGVTQTPRYLIKTRGQQVTLSCSPISGHRSVSWYQQTPGQGLQFLFEYFSETQRNKGNFPGRFSGRQFSNSRSEMNVSTLELGDSALYLCASSSQIQGNSPLHFGNGTRLTVT.

CDR3 protein: CASSIGTIPTDTQYF. CDR3 DNA: TGTGCCAGTAGTATTGGGACTATACCCACAGATACGCAGTATTTT. The chain couples TRBV19 to TRBJ2-3; TRBD2 agrees at 7 bases. From germline, CDR1 is LNHDA and CDR2 SQIVND (reference sequence). The V segment lost 3 bases and the J segment 2 bases; nucleotides outside the gene matches: 5. This CDR3 has 15 amino acids.

The chain links TRBV4-1 to TRBJ2-2, with D possibly TRBD1 on 5 matching bases. The CDR3 spans 16 residues. V was cut by 4 bases and J by 2 bases, with 14 bases left in between. Germline values: CDR1 MGHRA, CDR2 YSYEKL. The CDR3 DNA sequence: TGCGCCAGCAGCCCCTCTGGGGCTTCTAACACCGGGGAGCTGTTTTTT. This sequence encodes CASSPSGASNTGELFF.

This chain connects TRBV28 to TRBJ2-7; the D call may be TRBD1 or TRBD2 (5 bases each). Trimming pared 3 bases from V and 2 bases from J, leaving 8 bases between. The CDR3 spans 13 residues. Germline lookup yields CDR1 MDHEN and CDR2 SYDVKM. DNA of the CDR3: TGTGCCAGCAGTTTGGGGACCCCCTACGAGCAGTACTTC. Translated: CASSLGTPYEQYF.

This chain joins TRBV30 and TRBJ1-4; D perhaps matches TRBD1 (6 bases). Germline-derived CDR1 and CDR2 are GTSNPN and SVGIG (reference sequence). The V end was cut by 0 bases, the J end by 6 bases, with 20 bases between. The CDR3 is 17 amino acids. DNA for the CDR3: TGTGCCTGGAGTGTACTCCCAGGGGCGCTTTCTTATGAAAAACTGTTTTTT. Its protein is CAWSVLPGALSYEKLFF.

The V gene is TRBV15, the J gene TRBJ2-2; 7 nucleotides line up with TRBD1. Per the germline V gene, CDR1 is LNHNV and CDR2 is YYDKDF (reference sequence). This CDR3 region has 15 residues. The V gene end was trimmed by 9 bases and the J gene end by 0 bases; junction bases not matched to a gene: 7. CDR3 nucleotide sequence: TGTGCCACTAGGGTGGGGACAGCGAACACCGGGGAGCTGTTTTTT. Its translation: CATRVGTANTGELFF.

This rearrangement joins TRBV29-1 to TRBJ1-3; a possible D gene is TRBD1 (6 bases). Germline lookup yields CDR1 SQVTM and CDR2 ANQGSEA. The CDR3 loop spans 15 amino acids. Trimming took off 6 bases at V and 0 bases at J, with 15 bases between the two ends. Here the CDR3 DNA reads TGCAGCGTCCAAGGGGGGGGGAACTCTGGAAACACCATATATTTT. Translated: CSVQGGGNSGNTIYF.

The rearrangement joins TRBV6-5 to TRBJ1-1; D remains ambiguous. The ends were cut back, 5 bases at V and 1 base at J, with 5 bases in the middle. The CDR3 totals 12 residues. Germline CDR1 is MNHEY and CDR2 is SVGAGI. CDR3 region: CASSPGNTEAFF. CDR3 coding DNA: TGTGCCAGCAGTCCAGGGAACACTGAAGCTTTCTTT.

The chain combines TRBV24-1 with TRBJ2-1; D is possibly TRBD1 (6 bases). V lost 4 bases and J 10 bases, leaving 13 bases between the germline ends. This CDR3 contains 13 residues. In germline, CDR1 is KGHDR, CDR2 SFDVKD. This CDR3 reads CATSDPYGGEQFF. CDR3 nucleotide sequence: TGTGCCACCAGTGACCCCTATGGGGGCGAGCAGTTCTTC.

V gene TRBV30 combines with J gene TRBJ1-3, with D perhaps matching TRBD1 (6 bases). The CDR3 runs to 18 residues. V was cut by 0 bases and J by 0 bases, with 18 bases left in between. The germline gives CDR1 GTSNPN, CDR2 SVGIG (reference sequence). CDR3 DNA: TGTGCCTGGAGTGTTCTTAAGGGCAGGGGCCTCTCTGGAAACACCATATATTTT. It encodes CAWSVLKGRGLSGNTIYF. Supplemented by reference TRBV30 and TRBJ1-3, the full variable domain reads SQTIHQWPATLVQPVGSPLSLECTVEGTSNPNLYWYRQAAGRGLQLLFYSVGIGQISSEVPQNLSASRPQDRQFILSSKKLLLSDSGFYLCAWSVLKGRGLSGNTIYFGEGSWLTVV.

V and J are TRBV5-1 and TRBJ2-6; D is undetermined. CDR1 and CDR2 (germline): SGHRS, YFSETQ. The CDR3 covers 14 residues. Trimming took off 6 bases at V and 0 bases at J, with 7 bases between the two ends. Here the CDR3 DNA reads TGCGCCAGCACACAAGACTCTGGGGCCAACGTCCTGACTTTC. Translation: CASTQDSGANVLTF. Full variable domain (outside the CDR3, taken from reference TRBV5-1 and TRBJ2-6): KAGVTQTPRYLIKTRGQQVTLSCSPISGHRSVSWYQQTPGQGLQFLFEYFSETQRNKGNFPGRFSGRQFSNSRSEMNVSTLELGDSALYLCASTQDSGANVLTFGAGSRLTVL.

This chain links TRBV18 with TRBJ1-6; 7 bases agree with TRBD1. V lost 4 bases to trimming and J lost 7 bases; unmatched junction nucleotides: 7. Germline CDR1 KGHSH, CDR2 LQKENI. There are 15 residues in the CDR3. CDR3: CASSLQTGRNSPLHF. Written as DNA, the CDR3 is TGTGCCAGCTCACTCCAGACAGGGCGAAATTCACCCCTCCACTTT.

Details on this clone: This specimen includes other DNA sequences encoding the same CDR3. The V gene is TRBV9, the J gene TRBJ2-2; perhaps TRBD2 as D (7 bases). Looked up from germline, CDR1 is SGDLS and CDR2 is YYNGEE. The CDR3 sequence is 14 residues long. V gave up 4 bases and J gave up 5 bases, with 12 bases separating them. CDR3 nucleotide sequence: TGTGCCAGCAGCTTGGGAGGGGGGACCGGGGAGCTGTTTTTT. Translating gives CASSLGGGTGELFF.